This TCR beta chain derives from a study of cytomegalovirus exposure and HLA in healthy donors. With 1 base clipped from V and 3 bases from J, the junction kept 1 base outside the gene matches. Germline V gene data show CDR1 as LGHNA and CDR2 as YNFKEQ. There are 14 residues in the CDR3. Whole-study findings and limits: The likely origin of a cluster of highly shared sequence variants was a sequencing artifact.

Amplification used 60 Vbeta primers and 13 Jbeta primers. TCRdb's table, derived via immunoSEQ multiplex PCR, lists solely in-frame clones and lacks some. The sample carries about 170,000 clones, under 75% recorded once. Turning to this clone: Its cognate antigen is unknown.

The chain recombines TRBV4-2 with TRBJ2-5, with TRBD2 identical over 8 bases. The receptor was derived from a man aged 35-49 years in good health and CMV-seropositive. The sample comprised PBMCs. CDR3 amino acids: CASSQGSGEETQYF. CDR3 DNA: TGTGCCAGCAGCCAAGGTAGCGGGGAAGAGACCCAGTACTTC.